This TCR beta chain is drawn from a study of human T cells and chemical hapten exposure. Across the study: All through the roughly 25-week study, the scalp of each patient received diphenylcyclopropenone doses weekly.

General study points: More PT1 expanded TCRs went with higher patch test scores. The study found expanded TCRs formed significantly more large CDR3 similarity clusters than controls.

The V end was cut by 1 base, the J end by 3 bases, with 10 bases between. Germline V gives CDR1 KGHSH, CDR2 LQKENI. This CDR3 comprises 14 residues. Using its own MiXCR run on the RACE reads, TCRdb lists one record per CDR3 protein. This table has about 77,000 distinct CDR3 sequences, around 13% appearing once. Documented time point: pre-sensitization, week 0. Noted treatment: therapeutic diphenylcyclopropenone sensitization with weekly scalp DPC. This clonotype turned up a few times. Its antigen is unidentified. This sample comprised whole blood, obtained in connection with sensitization to the hapten diphenylcyclopropenone (DPC). V is TRBV18 and J is TRBJ2-7; D is unresolved. The sequence was collected from a woman aged 45-65 years with alopecia areata. Some clones in this sample may be carry-over from other donors' samples. CDR3 sequence: CASSPRTPLYEQYF. As DNA, the CDR3 is TGTGCCAGCTCACCACGGACCCCGCTCTACGAGCAGTACTTC.